The present T cell receptor beta chain was sequenced within a study of T cell changes during pregnancy in multiple sclerosis. The method was immunoSEQ multiplex PCR; TCRdb's version includes in-frame clones alone and lacks a portion of them. Among about 63,000 clones listed, 93% were seen once. The source of this sequence is a female donor with multiple sclerosis, enrolled in a pregnancy study. The material was CD8+ T cells from peripheral blood mononuclear cells, obtained in the second trimester of pregnancy.

CDR3 in amino acids: CASRQRGGSNTIYF. The CDR3 DNA sequence: TGTGCCAGTAGACAGAGAGGGGGATCAAACACCATATATTTT. The chain couples TRBV6-6 to TRBJ1-3; D perhaps matches TRBD1 (6 bases). V shed 9 bases and J shed 6 bases, with 18 bases lying between them. The CDR3 runs 14 residues. Germline CDR1 reads MNHNY; CDR2 reads SVGAGI (reference sequence).